The 20 T cell receptor beta chains reported below all come from one sample, sequenced in a study of blood T cells in healthy people across ages. A second PCR, run for about 7 to 12 cycles, used a sample-barcoded 5' primer plus a J-beta primer mix. Each CDR3 protein is one row after TCRdb ran MiXCR on the 5' RACE reads. In the table there are about 640,000 distinct CDR3 sequences, 25% to 30% of which are singletons. The sequencing sample was made of blood. Every receptor here comes from a woman of 80 years or more in good health.

This clonotype has at least ten counts. V is TRBV29-1 and J is TRBJ2-3; either TRBD1 or TRBD2 may supply D (5 bases each). Trimming took 6 bases from V and 4 from J, leaving 20 bases between them. The germline gives CDR1 SQVTM, CDR2 ANQGSEA. CDR3 size: 15 residues. CDR3 loop: CSVAFGQGPSDTQYF. The CDR3 nucleotides are TGCAGCGTCGCCTTTGGGCAGGGACCCTCAGATACGCAGTATTTT.

This sequence joins TRBV11-1 and TRBJ1-1; D gene ambiguous. Germline V gives CDR1 SGHAT, CDR2 FQDESV (reference sequence). CDR3 length equals 19 residues. Trimming left V 0 bases short and J 1 base short, with 21 bases between. CDR3 region: CASSLARAIGTRTNTEAFF. The CDR3 region has the DNA TGTGCCAGCAGCTTAGCGCGGGCTATTGGAACTAGGACGAACACTGAAGCTTTCTTT.

The chain employs TRBV6-2 or TRBV6-3 and TRBJ2-1, with 10 nucleotides matching TRBD2. Matching the DNA end better, TRBJ2-7 makes the J call doubtful. Germline CDR1 reads MNHEY; CDR2 reads SVGEGT. CDR3 length: 15 amino acids. CDR3 DNA sequence: TGTGCCAGCAGTATTAGCGGGGGGACCTACAATGAGCAGTACTTC. Protein sequence: CASSISGGTYNEQYF.

This clonotype came up many times. The V call is TRBV19, the J call TRBJ2-3, with D perhaps matching TRBD2 (6 bases). This CDR3 is 12 amino acids long. Germline CDR1 is LNHDA and CDR2 is SQIVND (reference sequence). V dropped 6 bases and J dropped 5 bases, with 9 bases sitting between them. CDR3 nucleotide sequence: TGTGCCAGTAGGCTTAGCGGAGATACGCAGTATTTT. Amino acid sequence: CASRLSGDTQYF.

V and J are TRBV6-1 and TRBJ1-5; 10 bases are shared with TRBD1. V gave up 6 bases and J gave up 1 base; unmatched junction bases: 6. Germline V gene lookup returns CDR1 MNHNS and CDR2 SASEGT. The CDR3 loop spans 16 amino acids. Here the CDR3 reads CASRDWGQGSNQPQHF. CDR3 coding DNA: TGTGCCAGCAGGGACTGGGGACAGGGGAGCAATCAGCCCCAGCATTTT.

This clonotype has a count of ten or more. The V call is TRBV3-1, the J call TRBJ2-1; 9 nucleotides match TRBD2. With 0 bases clipped from V and 2 bases from J, the junction kept 5 bases outside the gene matches. The CDR3 is 17 amino acids. Germline CDR1 and CDR2: LGHDT and YNNKEL (reference sequence). The CDR3 reads CASSQDGASGAYNEQFF. The CDR3 nucleotides are TGTGCCAGCAGCCAAGATGGGGCTAGCGGGGCCTACAATGAGCAGTTCTTC.

The rearrangement joins TRBV30 to TRBJ2-4; D is possibly TRBD2 (5 bases). The J call may be wrong; the DNA end is better matched by TRBJ2-7. The CDR3 is 14 residues long. Germline CDR1 is GTSNPN and CDR2 is SVGIG (reference sequence). The CDR3 loop reads CAWSAVSLADEQYF. As DNA, the CDR3 is TGTGCCTGGAGTGCGGTTAGCCTAGCCGACGAGCAGTACTTC.

The sample holds many counts of this clonotype. The rearrangement joins TRBV6-2 or TRBV6-3 to TRBJ2-5; 15 bases line up with TRBD2. This CDR3 contains 16 residues. The germline V gene encodes CDR1 MNHEY and CDR2 SVGEGT. The J segment lost 5 bases and the V segment lost 6 bases, leaving 7 bases of the junction unmatched. CDR3 in amino acids: CASSTGTSGGHETQYF. CDR3 DNA: TGTGCCAGCAGCACTGGGACTAGCGGGGGGCATGAGACCCAGTACTTC.

The chain employs TRBV10-3 and TRBJ2-1; 8 nucleotides align to TRBD2. The DNA end lines up better with TRBJ2-7; the J call may be wrong. The CDR3 is 17 residues long. Germline loops: CDR1 ENHRY, CDR2 SYGVKD. The CDR3: CAISESGGSTSYNEQYF. The CDR3 DNA is TGTGCCATCAGCGAAAGCGGGGGTTCGACCTCCTACAATGAGCAGTACTTC.

This clonotype came up many times. DNA for the CDR3: TGTGCCAGCAGCCAAGATGACATGTTCTACGAGCAGTACTTC. Translated: CASSQDDMFYEQYF. The chain combines TRBV14 with TRBJ2-7; no clear D gene. Germline V gene data show CDR1 as SGHDN and CDR2 as FVKESK. V gave up 0 bases and J gave up 3 bases, with 9 bases separating them. CDR3 length equals 14 residues.

A few counts support this clonotype. The chain recombines TRBV28 with TRBJ1-2; 9 nucleotides match TRBD1. V was pared by 1 base and J by 4 bases, with 4 bases of the junction left unmatched. This CDR3 has 15 residues. Germline V gene data show CDR1 as MDHEN and CDR2 as SYDVKM. The CDR3 loop is CASSLSGQGSYGYTF. The CDR3 bases are TGTGCCAGCAGTTTATCGGGACAGGGTTCCTATGGCTACACCTTC.

The genes are TRBV30 and TRBJ2-3; 15 bases match TRBD2. The CDR3 is 19 amino acids. Germline CDR1 reads GTSNPN; CDR2 reads SVGIG (reference sequence). J was trimmed by 0 bases and V by 0 bases; bases with no gene match: 7. CDR3: CAWSVGLAGGLFSTDTQYF. CDR3 in DNA: TGTGCCTGGAGTGTTGGACTAGCGGGGGGGCTTTTCAGCACAGATACGCAGTATTTT.

Comment on this clonotype: An end of the junction differs from the germline gene, which may be a read error. This chain uses TRBV12-3 or TRBV12-4 with TRBJ2-3; 7 bases align to TRBD1. CDR3 length: 15 residues. CDR3 DNA sequence: TGTGCCTGCAGTTTAGGGACAGTTGTAACAGATGCGCAGTATTTT. Its translation is CACSLGTVVTDAQYF.

The V gene is TRBV6-1, the J gene TRBJ2-7; 9 nucleotides match TRBD1. The CDR3 length is 14 residues. Germline V gene lookup returns CDR1 MNHNS and CDR2 SASEGT. V lost 8 bases and J lost 2; bases outside the gene matches: 7. The CDR3 reads CASVIDRGAYEQYF. The CDR3 DNA reads TGTGCCAGCGTTATAGACAGGGGGGCCTACGAGCAGTACTTC.

Note on this clonotype: Relative to the germline gene, one junction end is altered; a read error may explain this. The chain employs TRBV5-1 and TRBJ2-5; D is ambiguous. The J call may be mistaken, given a closer DNA end match to TRBJ2-7. CDR1 and CDR2 (germline): SGHRS, YFSETQ. This CDR3 region has 14 residues. CDR3 sequence: CTSSWEPWAYEQYF. CDR3 nucleotides: TGCACCAGCAGCTGGGAACCCTGGGCTTACGAGCAGTACTTC.

The J gene is TRBJ2-3, the V gene TRBV20-1; TRBD2 is a possible D gene (6 bases). This CDR3 spans 15 amino acids. Germline V gene sequence: CDR1 DFQATT, CDR2 SNEGSKA (reference sequence). Trimming left V 3 bases short and J 2 bases short, with 15 bases between. The CDR3: CSASLGGFATDTQYF. The CDR3, as DNA: TGCAGTGCTAGCCTCGGGGGTTTCGCCACAGATACGCAGTATTTT.

With regard to this clonotype: A much larger clone sits a single nucleotide away, making a read error possible. This sequence joins TRBV5-5 and TRBJ1-4; D remains unclear. V lost 8 bases to trimming and J lost 7 bases, with 18 bases between them. The CDR3 covers 14 residues. CDR1 is SGHKS, CDR2 YYEKEE, per germline (reference sequence). DNA of the CDR3: TGTGCCAGTACAGATAGCCCGCTGTCTGAAAAACTGTTTTTT. Translation gives CASTDSPLSEKLFF. The variable domain in full, with the rest retrieved from reference TRBV5-5 and TRBJ1-4, is DAGVTQSPTHLIKTRGQQVTLRCSPISGHKSVSWYQQVLGQGPQFIFQYYEKEERGRGNFPDRFSARQFPNYSSELNVNALLLGDSALYLCASTDSPLSEKLFFGSGTQLSVL.

The sample holds a few counts of this clonotype. The genes are TRBV20-1 and TRBJ2-3; 13 nucleotides line up with TRBD2. CDR1 is DFQATT and CDR2 is SNEGSKA in the germline V gene (reference sequence). The CDR3 has 17 amino acids. J lost 0 bases, V lost 4 bases, and 7 bases had no gene match. The CDR3 reads CSATRTSGGRSTDTQYF. CDR3 nucleotides: TGCAGTGCTACCAGGACTAGCGGGGGCCGAAGCACAGATACGCAGTATTTT.

In this sample, this clonotype turned up many times. The genes are TRBV12-3 or TRBV12-4 and TRBJ2-2; no firm D call. Trimming shortened V by 3 bases and J by 1 base, and 12 bases separated the two germline ends. This CDR3 is 16 amino acids long. The CDR3 protein is CASSLDQRVNTGELFF. DNA for the CDR3: TGTGCCAGCAGTTTGGACCAGCGCGTGAACACCGGGGAGCTGTTTTTT.

This clonotype was picked up many times. This rearrangement joins TRBV2 to TRBJ2-3, with 8 bases identical to TRBD1. The CDR3 loop spans 13 amino acids. Trimming removed 7 bases from V and 8 bases from J; junction bases left unmatched: 8. Germline V CDR1 and CDR2: SNHLY, FYNNEI. The CDR3 loop reads CASKDRVDGTQYF. The CDR3 nucleotides read TGTGCCAGCAAGGACAGGGTCGATGGTACGCAGTATTTT.